These T cell receptor beta chains were read from a single sample in a study of T cells in Graves' hyperthyroidism and ophthalmopathy. TCRdb independently ran MiXCR on the multiplex PCR reads; one entry per CDR3 protein. The repertoire includes more than 450,000 distinct CDR3 sequences, around 15% of them detected once, and over 11% sits in the top ten. The specimen was blood. The receptors stem from a woman between 40 and 50 years old with Graves' hyperthyroidism. Each CDR3 is given with its conserved first and last residue. A D gene is named only where the DNA matches it firmly. Size tells how often a clone was seen (once, few, many) or the class of an expanded clone, and some rows leave it out.

clone_size j_call v_call d_call cdr3_nt cdr3_aa
- TRBJ1-5 TRBV4-1 - TGCGCCAGCAGCCAAGATCTCCAGGGTGGCAATCAGCCCCAGCATTTT CASSQDLQGGNQPQHF
once TRBJ2-7 TRBV3-1 - TGTGCCAGCAGCCAAGTTAGCGGTGCGGTCGAGCAGTACTTC CASSQVSGAVEQYF
many TRBJ1-1 TRBV18 - TGTGCCAGCTCACCGAATAGGGGTATGAACACTGAAGCTTTCTTT CASSPNRGMNTEAFF
- TRBJ1-4 TRBV29-1 - TGCAGCGCAACCGAGAGCGGGGGTAGAGGTGAAAAACTGTTTTTT CSATESGGRGEKLFF
many TRBJ1-1 TRBV7-2 - TGTGCCAGCAGCTCCTACAGGGACACTGAAGCTTTCTTT CASSSYRDTEAFF
- TRBJ2-7 TRBV5-8 TRBD1 TGTGCCAGCAGTTTTACGGGACAGTGGACCTACGAGCAGTACTTC CASSFTGQWTYEQYF
many TRBJ1-1 TRBV7-2 TRBD1 TGTGCCAGCAGCTCAAGCCAGGGGGAGTACACTGAAGCTTTCTTT CASSSSQGEYTEAFF
many TRBJ2-5 TRBV28 - TGTGCCAGCAGTTTGGAGGTCCGGCAGTCCCCTTCAGAGACCCAGTACTTC CASSLEVRQSPSETQYF
few TRBJ1-2 TRBV5-1 - TGCGCCAGCAGCTTGGAAAGGGCAGGGGATGGCTACACCTTC CASSLERAGDGYTF
many TRBJ2-5 TRBV4-2 - TGTGCCAGCAGCGAAACGGCGGGACGTAGCTACGAGACCCAGTACTTC CASSETAGRSYETQYF
few TRBJ2-1 TRBV6-1 - TGTGCCAGCAGTGAAAACGGGGGCAATGAGCAGTTCTTC CASSENGGNEQFF
few TRBJ1-5 TRBV5-5 TRBD1 TGTGCCAGCAGTCGAGACAGGGGGCTTCAGCCCCAGCATTTT CASSRDRGLQPQHF
many TRBJ1-1 TRBV3-1 - TGTGCCAGCAGCCAATTCAACACTGAAGCTTTCTTT CASSQFNTEAFF
many TRBJ2-1 TRBV12-3/TRBV12-4 TRBD2 TGTGCCAGCAGTTTGCCAGGGAGGGATGAGCAGTTCTTC CASSLPGRDEQFF
many TRBJ2-3 TRBV2 TRBD2 TGTGCCAGCAGGGGACTAGCGACTAGCACAGATACGCAGTATTTT CASRGLATSTDTQYF
- TRBJ1-1 TRBV4-1 - TGCGCCAGCAGCCAGAGCGGGGCGGACACTGAAGCTTTCTTT CASSQSGADTEAFF
- TRBJ2-3 TRBV6-4 TRBD2 TGTGCCAGCAGTGACTCCCCGGGGGGGGCCGGCACAGATACGCAGTATTTT CASSDSPGGAGTDTQYF
- TRBJ2-1 TRBV19 TRBD2 TGTGCCAGTAGTATGAGGGCTAGCGGTAGGTCTACGCTCTCCTACAATGAGCAGTTCTTC CASSMRASGRSTLSYNEQFF
many TRBJ1-3 TRBV11-2 - TGTGCCAGCAGCCCGGGAGACAGATTGGAATCTGGAAACACCATATATTTT CASSPGDRLESGNTIYF
- TRBJ2-5 TRBV12-3/TRBV12-4 TRBD1 TGTGCCAGCAGTTGGGACAGGAAAGAGACCCAGTACTTC CASSWDRKETQYF
many TRBJ2-3 TRBV3-1 - TGTGCCAGCAGCCAAAGGGGCGCAGATACGCAGTATTTT CASSQRGADTQYF
few TRBJ2-2 TRBV18 - TGTGCCAGCTCACCACCGGCTGGAAGTTCCACCGGGGAGCTGTTTTTT CASSPPAGSSTGELFF
few TRBJ1-1 TRBV6-1 TRBD1 TGTGCCAGCACCACCGACAGGGTGAATGCTGAAGCTTTCTTT CASTTDRVNAEAFF
many TRBJ2-5 TRBV7-2 - TGTGCCAGCAGCTACAGCGGCCAAGAGACCCAGTACTTC CASSYSGQETQYF
- TRBJ1-5 TRBV28 TRBD1 TGTGCCAGCAGTTCGACAGGGACCGCCGAGGGGAGCAATCAGCCCCAGCATTTT CASSSTGTAEGSNQPQHF
- TRBJ2-2 TRBV30 - TGTGCTTGGAGTACAGGGCTCGGGGAGCCGTTTTTT CAWSTGLGEPFF
- TRBJ1-1 TRBV6-5 - TGTGCCAGCAGTTACTCGGAGACAAGGGATGAAGCTTTCTTT CASSYSETRDEAFF
many TRBJ1-1 TRBV2 - TGTGCCAGCAGTGAATGGGGGCGGGTCACTGAAGCTTTCTTT CASSEWGRVTEAFF